A selection of T cell receptor beta chains follows, all from one sample in a study of blood T cell repertoires in COVID-19. The data were produced by immunoSEQ multiplex PCR, yet TCRdb's version contains in-frame clones alone and is incomplete. The sample comprises 90,000 to 150,000 clones, 88% of which are singletons, and 0.7% to 0.9% rests with the top ten. The material sequenced was peripheral blood. These receptors all stem from a woman aged 50 to 60 with active or convalescent COVID-19. Each CDR3 is given with its conserved first and last residue. D genes are given only for firm matches. Clone size is not always given. Where it is, it says once, few, many or a class for expanded clones.

J: TRBJ1-5
V: TRBV7-9
size: -
D: -
DNA: TGTGCCAGCAGCCTAAGAGGGCCCCAGCATTTT
CDR3: CASSLRGPQHF

J: TRBJ2-3
V: TRBV19
size: -
D: -
DNA: TGTGCCAGTAGTATCGGCGACAGGCTTAAGAGGGTTACGCAGTATTTT
CDR3: CASSIGDRLKRVTQYF

J: TRBJ2-1
V: TRBV18
size: -
D: TRBD1
DNA: TGTGCCAGCTCATCCAACAGGGGAGCTAACAATGAGCAGTTCTTC
CDR3: CASSSNRGANNEQFF

J: TRBJ2-1
V: TRBV7-2
size: -
D: TRBD2
DNA: TGTGCCAGCAGACTAGCGGGGGGAGTCAATGAGCAGTTCTTC
CDR3: CASRLAGGVNEQFF

J: TRBJ2-3
V: TRBV4-2
size: -
D: TRBD2
DNA: TGTGCCAGCAGCCAGATAGCGGGAGGTGTCGCAGATACGCAGTATTTT
CDR3: CASSQIAGGVADTQYF

J: TRBJ2-7
V: TRBV19
size: -
D: -
DNA: TGTGCCAGTAGTCCAGGTTACGAGCAGTACTTC
CDR3: CASSPGYEQYF

J: TRBJ2-7
V: TRBV4-2
size: -
D: TRBD2
DNA: TGTGCCAGCAGCCAAGGTCCCACGGGGGGAGACGAGCAGTACTTC
CDR3: CASSQGPTGGDEQYF

J: TRBJ2-7
V: TRBV5-1
size: -
D: TRBD2
DNA: TGCGCCAGCTTCCCCGGACTAGCGGGAGGGCCAGGGGAGCAGTACTTC
CDR3: CASFPGLAGGPGEQYF

J: TRBJ2-5
V: TRBV9
size: -
D: TRBD2
DNA: TGTGCCAGCAGTGAGGGACTAGCGCGAGAGACCCAGTACTTC
CDR3: CASSEGLARETQYF

J: TRBJ2-1
V: TRBV5-1
size: -
D: -
DNA: TGCGCCAGCAGCTTTGAGGGAGCCTACAATGAGCAGTTCTTC
CDR3: CASSFEGAYNEQFF

J: TRBJ1-2
V: TRBV28
size: -
D: -
DNA: TGTGCCAGCAGTCCCCCCTGGGGCCCCCATGGCTACACCTTC
CDR3: CASSPPWGPHGYTF

J: TRBJ2-5
V: TRBV6-1
size: -
D: -
DNA: TGTGCCAGCAGTGAAGCTGGATGGGCCCTGATGGAGACCCAGTACTTC
CDR3: CASSEAGWALMETQYF

J: TRBJ2-7
V: TRBV3-1/TRBV3-2
size: -
D: TRBD1
DNA: TGTGCCAGCAGCCGGTCCGGGACAGGGATTCTCTACGAGCAGTACTTC
CDR3: CASSRSGTGILYEQYF

J: TRBJ1-2
V: TRBV5-8
size: -
D: -
DNA: TGTGCCAGCAGCTTCGGGTCCGAGGATGGCTACACCTTC
CDR3: CASSFGSEDGYTF

J: TRBJ1-1
V: TRBV9
size: -
D: TRBD1
DNA: TGTGCCAGCAGCGTAGCCCAGGGGGCAAGCACTGAAGCTTTCTTT
CDR3: CASSVAQGASTEAFF

J: TRBJ2-5
V: TRBV24-1
size: -
D: TRBD2
DNA: TGTGCCACCAGTGATTTCGCACTAGCGCGGGGCCAAGAGACCCAGTACTTC
CDR3: CATSDFALARGQETQYF

J: TRBJ2-7
V: TRBV7-8
size: -
D: -
DNA: TGTGCCAGCAGCTTTAACAGGGTGGGTGAGCAGTACTTC
CDR3: CASSFNRVGEQYF

J: TRBJ1-1
V: TRBV19
size: -
D: TRBD1
DNA: TGTGCCAGTAGTGCCGGGACAGTCCTGTTGGCGGGCACTGAAGCTTTCTTT
CDR3: CASSAGTVLLAGTEAFF

J: TRBJ2-7
V: TRBV7-2
size: -
D: -
DNA: TGTGCCAGCAGCTCTCCTTCCTACGAGCAGTACTTC
CDR3: CASSSPSYEQYF

J: TRBJ1-2
V: TRBV6-5
size: -
D: -
DNA: TGTGCCAGCAGCCGCGGCTTAGGCTATGGCTACACCTTC
CDR3: CASSRGLGYGYTF

J: TRBJ1-4
V: TRBV7-9
size: -
D: TRBD1
DNA: TGTGCCAGCAGTCGTAGCAGGACAGGCCCTAATGAAAAACTGTTTTTT
CDR3: CASSRSRTGPNEKLFF

J: TRBJ2-3
V: TRBV3-1/TRBV3-2
size: -
D: -
DNA: TGTGCCAGCAGCCAGGCTCCTAGCACAGATACGCAGTATTTT
CDR3: CASSQAPSTDTQYF

J: TRBJ2-1
V: TRBV5-1
size: -
D: TRBD1
DNA: TGCGCCAGTCCACAGGGGACACCGAGCTCCTACAATGAGCAGTTCTTC
CDR3: CASPQGTPSSYNEQFF

J: TRBJ2-3
V: TRBV2
size: once
D: -
DNA: TGTGCCAGCGGGGGCGGGAGATCGACAGATACGCAGTATTTT
CDR3: CASGGGRSTDTQYF

J: TRBJ2-4
V: TRBV7-8
size: -
D: TRBD2
DNA: TGTGCCAGCAGCTTAGGGACTAGCGGCTCAAACATTCAGTACTTC
CDR3: CASSLGTSGSNIQYF

J: TRBJ1-2
V: TRBV18
size: -
D: -
DNA: TGTGCCAGCTCACCGCGAATCCAGGGTGACTATGGCTACACCTTC
CDR3: CASSPRIQGDYGYTF

J: TRBJ2-5
V: TRBV6-2/TRBV6-3
size: few
D: TRBD1
DNA: TGTGCCAGCAGTTCAGACAGGGGTCAAGAGACCCAGTACTTC
CDR3: CASSSDRGQETQYF

J: TRBJ2-3
V: TRBV2
size: once
D: -
DNA: TGTGCCAGCAGCGACCCAGGGGGTGGAGGGGAAGATACGCAGTATTTT
CDR3: CASSDPGGGGEDTQYF

J: TRBJ2-7
V: TRBV28
size: -
D: TRBD1
DNA: TGTGCCAGCACCAAGGACAGGTTCTTGGGTGCGACCTACGAGCAGTACTTC
CDR3: CASTKDRFLGATYEQYF

J: TRBJ2-2
V: TRBV7-3
size: -
D: TRBD1
DNA: TGTGCCAGCAGCTCGACAGGGGAGACTAGCGGGGAGCTGTTTTTT
CDR3: CASSSTGETSGELFF

J: TRBJ2-1
V: TRBV3-1/TRBV3-2
size: -
D: TRBD2
DNA: TGTGCCAGCAGCCAAGTAAGGCTAGCGGGGAGCTCCTACAATGAGCAGTTCTTC
CDR3: CASSQVRLAGSSYNEQFF

J: TRBJ2-2
V: TRBV25-1
size: -
D: TRBD2
DNA: TGTGCCAGTCAAAGAAGGGGCGGACTAGCGAGCACCGGGGAGCTGTTTTTT
CDR3: CASQRRGGLASTGELFF

J: TRBJ2-1
V: TRBV7-7
size: -
D: -
DNA: TGTGCTAGCAGCCAGGAGGGAACGGGTATCAATGAGCAGTTCTTC
CDR3: CASSQEGTGINEQFF

J: TRBJ1-6
V: TRBV27
size: -
D: -
DNA: TGTGCCAGCAGTTTATCCTTCAGGAACATTAATTCACCCCTCCACTTT
CDR3: CASSLSFRNINSPLHF

J: TRBJ1-2
V: TRBV9
size: -
D: TRBD1
DNA: TGTGCCAGCAGCGTAGGGGCAGGGGGCGGTAGTTATGGCTACACCTTC
CDR3: CASSVGAGGGSYGYTF

J: TRBJ2-1
V: TRBV7-9
size: -
D: TRBD1
DNA: TGTGCCAGCTTGTCGCCCCGGGACAGGGGGCACAATGAGCAGTTCTTC
CDR3: CASLSPRDRGHNEQFF

J: TRBJ1-6
V: TRBV30
size: -
D: TRBD1
DNA: TGTGCCTGGACTAAAGACAGGGTATCGTCCTATAATTCACCCCTCCACTTT
CDR3: CAWTKDRVSSYNSPLHF

J: TRBJ2-6
V: TRBV2
size: -
D: TRBD2
DNA: TGTGCCAGCAGTGCGGGACTAGCGGGAGATGGGGCCAACGTCCTGACTTTC
CDR3: CASSAGLAGDGANVLTF

J: TRBJ2-2
V: TRBV7-3
size: -
D: -
DNA: TGTGCCAGCAGCTTAAGGGGCCAGCGGAACACCGGGGAGCTGTTTTTT
CDR3: CASSLRGQRNTGELFF

J: TRBJ2-7
V: TRBV6-5
size: -
D: TRBD1
DNA: TGTGCCAGCAGTTGGGGGACAGGTGCGAGCGAGCAGTACTTC
CDR3: CASSWGTGASEQYF

J: TRBJ2-5
V: TRBV20-1
size: -
D: TRBD2
DNA: TGCAGTGCTAGTAGCGGGAGTTGGGAGACCCAGTACTTC
CDR3: CSASSGSWETQYF